This TCR beta chain is from a study of response to subunit inactivated influenza vaccine. TCRdb recomputed calls from the RT-PCR reads with MiXCR, one row per CDR3 protein. Of about 540,000 distinct CDR3 sequences listed, under 25% are singletons. This clonotype was picked up a small number of times. V was cut by 3 bases and J by 3 bases, with 15 bases left in between. In germline, CDR1 is MDHEN, CDR2 SYDVKM. The CDR3 loop spans 15 amino acids. These records were also assigned to another study, of T cells expressing NK-cell markers. That source reports: In generating TCR beta cDNA, 5'RACE template switching with UMIs was used. Repertoires of TCR beta were obtained from T cells sorted as CD3+CD56+NKG2C+, CD3+CD56+NKG2C- and CD3+CD56-NKG2C+. Just one sequenced donor of eight was HCMV-seronegative, while seven were seropositive. The study found dominant NKG2C+ clonotypes at roughly 1.0-7.5% of CD8+ T cells in five or six donors.

V and J are TRBV28 and TRBJ2-7; D is possibly TRBD1 or TRBD2 (5 bases each). This clonotype originated in a man in his forties or fifties who received an inactivated influenza vaccine. The sequences come from CD4+ T cells sorted from PBMCs, collected 12 days after vaccination. CDR3 sequence: CASSFEGRVFYEQYF. Written as DNA, the CDR3 is TGTGCCAGCAGTTTCGAGGGACGGGTATTCTACGAGCAGTACTTC.